The source of this T cell receptor beta chain is a study of CD8 T cells in ankylosing spondylitis. Whole-study results and caveats: One TCR beta motif, made up of several highly homologous variants, appeared characteristic of ankylosing spondylitis blood. Clones linked to disease were reported to show significant enrichment in matched ankylosing spondylitis synovial fluid. Researchers report that disease-linked clones proved CD8+ and relatively rare in peripheral blood.

This clonotype was detected ten times or more. The antigen is undetermined. Quantitative barcoded 5'-RACE was used to prepare TCR beta libraries. MiXCR, applied by TCRdb to the 5' RACE reads, yields one record per CDR3 protein. The data hold about 800,000 distinct CDR3 sequences, with about 12% observed a single time. The CDR3 length is 15 residues. Trimming took 0 bases from V and 7 from J, leaving 13 bases between them. Germline V gene lookup returns CDR1 MNHEY and CDR2 SMNVEV (reference sequence). This sequence was found in a male donor with ankylosing spondylitis. The gene calls are TRBV27 and TRBJ1-5; no clear D gene. Sequencing was performed on blood, either unsorted or a sorted T cell fraction (not recorded which). CDR3 residues: CASSLSRWGWQPQHF. CDR3 DNA sequence: TGTGCCAGCAGTTTATCGCGGTGGGGTTGGCAGCCCCAGCATTTT.